The rows below give T cell receptor beta chains drawn from one sample of a study of blood T cell repertoires in COVID-19. Sequenced by immunoSEQ multiplex PCR; TCRdb stores in-frame clones only, minus some. This table holds about 21,000 clones, approximately 90% found once. Sequenced input: peripheral blood. These receptors originate from a man between 65 and 85 years old with active COVID-19. The CDR3 runs from the conserved cysteine through the conserved F or W. D genes are given only for firm matches. The size field is filled for only some rows; it gives once, few, many or a size class.

d_gene	abundance	v_gene	j_gene	CDR3aa	CDR3nt
-	few	TRBV6-5	TRBJ1-3	CASSYTRVADTIYF	TGTGCCAGCAGTTACACCCGGGTGGCGGACACCATATATTTT
TRBD1	-	TRBV3-1/TRBV3-2	TRBJ1-6	CASSQVPTGDSPLHF	TGTGCCAGCAGCCAAGTGCCGACAGGGGATTCACCCCTCCACTTT
TRBD1	-	TRBV11-3	TRBJ2-5	CASSNRQGASKETQYF	TGTGCCAGCAGCAACAGACAGGGGGCGTCCAAAGAGACCCAGTACTTC
TRBD1	-	TRBV5-1	TRBJ1-2	CASSLGPGTGNGYTF	TGCGCCAGCAGCTTGGGCCCCGGGACAGGGAATGGCTACACCTTC
-	-	TRBV7-2	TRBJ2-2	CASSGGTDANTGELFF	TGTGCCAGCAGCGGGGGGACAGACGCGAACACCGGGGAGCTGTTTTTT
-	-	TRBV7-2	TRBJ2-1	CASSSTLRSGGNEQFF	TGTGCCAGCAGCTCAACCCTGAGATCCGGGGGCAATGAGCAGTTCTTC
TRBD1	-	TRBV29-1	TRBJ2-1	CSVGDRDNEQFF	TGCAGCGTTGGGGACAGGGACAATGAGCAGTTCTTC
-	-	TRBV3-1/TRBV3-2	TRBJ1-6	CASSHTYSPLHF	TGTGCCAGCAGTCACACATATTCACCCCTCCACTTT
-	-	TRBV5-1	TRBJ2-1	CASSLAPSEQFF	TGCGCCAGCAGCTTAGCCCCGAGTGAGCAGTTCTTC
-	-	TRBV27	TRBJ2-7	CASSIDTTLSYEQYF	TGTGCCAGCAGTATCGACACCACCCTCTCCTACGAGCAGTACTTC
TRBD1	-	TRBV7-2	TRBJ2-7	CASSRSAGGVYEQYF	TGTGCCAGCAGTAGATCGGCAGGGGGCGTCTACGAGCAGTACTTC
-	-	TRBV19	TRBJ1-5	CASSIQSQGNQPQHF	TGTGCCAGTAGTATCCAATCACAGGGCAATCAGCCCCAGCATTTT
TRBD1	-	TRBV2	TRBJ1-3	CASRVQGASGNTIYF	TGTGCCAGCAGGGTACAGGGGGCTTCTGGAAACACCATATATTTT
TRBD1	-	TRBV19	TRBJ2-2	CASSRPGTGSGELFF	TGTGCCAGTAGCCGACCCGGGACAGGATCCGGGGAGCTGTTTTTT
TRBD2	-	TRBV9	TRBJ2-1	CASSVEASGNEQFF	TGTGCCAGCAGCGTAGAGGCTAGCGGGAATGAGCAGTTCTTC
TRBD1	-	TRBV18	TRBJ2-3	CASSIVPGTGSADTQYF	TGTGCCAGCTCTATCGTTCCCGGGACAGGGTCGGCAGATACGCAGTATTTT
-	-	TRBV5-1	TRBJ1-2	CASQDSPDGRYGYTF	TGCGCCAGCCAAGACAGCCCCGACGGTCGGTATGGCTACACCTTC
-	-	TRBV7-2	TRBJ1-2	CASSLVGGAGLYGYTF	TGTGCCAGCAGCTTAGTGGGGGGGGCGGGCCTCTATGGCTACACCTTC
-	-	TRBV5-4	TRBJ2-7	CASSFAGGPSYEQYF	TGTGCCAGCAGCTTCGCTGGAGGGCCATCCTACGAGCAGTACTTC
-	-	TRBV5-1	TRBJ1-1	CASSLEPGGPYGAFF	TGCGCCAGCAGCTTGGAACCCGGGGGACCCTACGGGGCTTTCTTT
-	-	TRBV5-4	TRBJ1-2	CASSAQEIYGYTF	TGTGCCAGCAGCGCACAGGAAATCTATGGCTACACCTTC
-	-	TRBV10-3	TRBJ2-2	CAISENRDTGELFF	TGTGCCATCAGTGAAAACAGGGACACCGGGGAGCTGTTTTTT
-	-	TRBV6-9	TRBJ2-1	CASSYGVNQYNEQFF	TGTGCCAGCAGTTACGGGGTCAATCAATACAATGAGCAGTTCTTC
-	-	TRBV5-4	TRBJ2-7	CASSLVDSDEQYF	TGTGCCAGCAGCTTGGTAGATTCGGACGAGCAGTACTTC
TRBD2	-	TRBV4-1	TRBJ2-7	CASSQVGGSSSGGGEQYF	TGCGCCAGCAGCCAAGTTGGCGGGAGTTCTTCTGGCGGAGGCGAGCAGTACTTC
-	-	TRBV12-3/TRBV12-4	TRBJ2-7	CASSLVAAYEQYF	TGTGCCAGCAGTTTAGTAGCGGCATACGAGCAGTACTTC
-	-	TRBV30	TRBJ1-1	CASSGLNTEAFF	TGTGCCTCCTCAGGGTTGAACACTGAAGCTTTCTTT
-	-	TRBV28	TRBJ1-2	CASSSAPPLYGYTF	TGTGCCAGCAGCTCTGCCCCTCCACTCTATGGCTACACCTTC
-	-	TRBV12-5	TRBJ1-1	CASGGMNTEAFF	TGTGCTAGTGGTGGCATGAACACTGAAGCTTTCTTT
-	-	TRBV2	TRBJ1-5	CASSALRQANQPQHF	TGTGCCAGCAGTGCCCTGAGACAGGCGAATCAGCCCCAGCATTTT
-	-	TRBV7-9	TRBJ2-7	CASSFGRSSYEQYF	TGTGCCAGCAGCTTTGGGCGTAGCTCCTACGAGCAGTACTTC
TRBD1	-	TRBV5-4	TRBJ1-2	CASSLGGGVGGTYGYTF	TGTGCCAGCAGCTTGGGAGGTGGGGTAGGGGGCACCTATGGCTACACCTTC
-	few	TRBV7-8	TRBJ2-1	CASSLVGGGARNEQFF	TGTGCCAGCAGCTTGGTAGGTGGGGGCGCGAGGAATGAGCAGTTCTTC
-	-	TRBV7-2	TRBJ2-1	CASSLASLDEQFF	TGTGCCAGCAGCTTAGCTAGTCTAGATGAGCAGTTCTTC
-	-	TRBV11-3	TRBJ1-1	CASSLGFGSEAFF	TGTGCCAGCAGCTTAGGGTTTGGCAGTGAAGCTTTCTTT
TRBD2	-	TRBV29-1	TRBJ2-7	CSVWWREGYEQYF	TGCAGCGTTTGGTGGCGGGAGGGCTACGAGCAGTACTTC
TRBD2	-	TRBV6-5	TRBJ2-2	CASSDSGDTGELFF	TGTGCCAGCAGCGACAGCGGGGACACCGGGGAGCTGTTTTTT
TRBD1	-	TRBV12-5	TRBJ1-1	CASGLPNRGMNTEAFF	TGTGCTAGTGGTTTGCCCAACAGGGGCATGAACACTGAAGCTTTCTTT
-	-	TRBV21-1	TRBJ1-4	CASRKKSGSVNEKLFF	TGTGCCAGCAGAAAAAAGTCGGGGAGTGTGAATGAAAAACTGTTTTTT
-	-	TRBV6-4	TRBJ1-3	CATLCMEGHTVHIGNTIYF	TGTGCCACCCTCTGTATGGAAGGCCACACAGTCCACATCGGAAACACCATATATTTT
TRBD2	-	TRBV5-5	TRBJ2-1	CASSLRTSGEYNEQFF	TGTGCCAGCAGCTTACGGACTAGCGGGGAGTACAATGAGCAGTTCTTC
-	once	TRBV6-5	TRBJ1-1	CASKDSNEAFF	TGTGCCAGCAAAGACAGCAACGAAGCTTTCTTT
TRBD1	-	TRBV11-2	TRBJ1-2	CASSLDRGRGYTF	TGTGCCAGCAGTTTAGACAGGGGACGTGGCTACACCTTC
-	-	TRBV5-1	TRBJ2-1	CASSLDAGLYNEQFF	TGCGCCAGCAGCTTAGATGCCGGACTCTACAATGAGCAGTTCTTC
-	-	TRBV5-6	TRBJ1-5	CASSWGGRVSANQPQHF	TGTGCCAGCAGCTGGGGGGGCAGGGTGAGTGCCAATCAGCCCCAGCATTTT
-	few	TRBV18	TRBJ1-3	CASSPPQNSGNTIYF	TGTGCCAGCTCCCCCCCGCAGAACTCTGGAAACACCATATATTTT
TRBD2	-	TRBV15	TRBJ2-2	CATSRDPGTSGHGELFF	TGTGCCACCAGCAGAGATCCCGGGACTAGCGGGCACGGGGAGCTGTTTTTT
-	-	TRBV18	TRBJ1-1	CASSPLTGQNTEAFF	TGTGCCAGCTCACCACTGACAGGCCAGAACACTGAAGCTTTCTTT
-	once	TRBV10-3	TRBJ1-1	CAISAVGGAAEAFF	TGTGCCATCAGTGCGGTCGGGGGGGCTGCTGAAGCTTTCTTT
TRBD2	-	TRBV14	TRBJ2-1	CASSRSGGIEQFF	TGTGCCAGCAGCCGCTCCGGGGGGATTGAGCAGTTCTTC
TRBD2	-	TRBV7-6	TRBJ2-3	CASSLLWASGAVISSTDTQYF	TGTGCCAGCAGCCTACTCTGGGCTAGCGGGGCAGTCATTTCTAGCACAGATACGCAGTATTTT
-	-	TRBV9	TRBJ2-1	CASSVDPGVTEQFF	TGTGCCAGCAGCGTAGACCCCGGGGTAACCGAGCAGTTCTTC